This is a list of T cell receptor beta chains from one sample in a study of T cells in localized non-small cell lung cancer. Generated by immunoSEQ multiplex PCR, the TCRdb table keeps only in-frame clones and is missing some. The sample has around 100,000 clones; about nine tenths are singletons. The material was peripheral blood, obtained before any cancer treatment. Every receptor here comes from a man between 40 and 69 years old with stage I squamous cell lung carcinoma. CDR3s include the opening cysteine and the closing phenylalanine or tryptophan. Each record gives: CDR3 protein, CDR3 DNA, D gene, clone size, V gene, J gene. D genes are given only for firm matches. For some rows the clone size is stated as once, few or many, or as a class when expanded; others skip it.

CASYRGGMYEQYF	TGTGCCAGCTACAGGGGGGGAATGTACGAGCAGTACTTC	-	-	TRBV6-1	TRBJ2-7
CSVEDGTNFGTEAFF	TGCAGCGTTGAAGATGGGACAAACTTCGGAACTGAAGCTTTCTTT	-	-	TRBV29-1	TRBJ1-1
CASSPGTTGELFF	TGTGCCAGCAGCCCCGGGACTACCGGGGAGCTGTTTTTT	-	-	TRBV7-3	TRBJ2-2
CASSARQLRETQYF	TGTGCCAGCAGCGCCAGACAGTTAAGAGAGACCCAGTACTTC	-	-	TRBV5-8	TRBJ2-5
CAGYGQVNEKLFF	TGTGCCGGCTACGGACAGGTCAATGAAAAACTGTTTTTT	TRBD1	-	TRBV7-6	TRBJ1-4
CASSMAGTGASPLHF	TGTGCCAGTAGTATGGCCGGGACAGGGGCCTCACCCCTCCACTTT	TRBD1	once	TRBV19	TRBJ1-6
CASRAPGHYEQYF	TGTGCCAGCAGAGCGCCGGGACACTACGAGCAGTACTTC	-	few	TRBV6-5	TRBJ2-7
CASSPLTAGSYNEQFF	TGTGCCAGCAGCCCCCTAACAGCGGGGAGCTACAATGAGCAGTTCTTC	TRBD2	-	TRBV14	TRBJ2-1
CASSRDRDNEQFF	TGTGCCAGCAGCAGGGACAGGGACAATGAGCAGTTCTTC	TRBD1	-	TRBV2	TRBJ2-1
CASSLDVRDYEQYF	TGTGCCAGCAGCTTAGACGTCAGGGACTACGAGCAGTACTTC	-	-	TRBV7-9	TRBJ2-7
CSVAAGGLGYF	TGCAGCGTTGCTGCGGGGGGCCTTGGGTATTTT	TRBD2	-	TRBV29-1	TRBJ2-3
CASSQDGGLASPLHF	TGTGCCAGCAGCCAAGATGGGGGGTTAGCTTCACCCCTCCACTTT	-	once	TRBV14	TRBJ1-6
CASSLSGAQDTQYF	TGTGCCAGCAGCTTGTCGGGGGCTCAGGATACGCAGTATTTT	-	once	TRBV5-6	TRBJ2-3
CASSLGVNNQPQHF	TGTGCCAGCTCACTAGGGGTGAACAATCAGCCCCAGCATTTT	-	-	TRBV18	TRBJ1-5
CASSYSRQQNTEAFF	TGTGCCAGCAGTTACTCGCGACAACAGAACACTGAAGCTTTCTTT	-	-	TRBV6-5	TRBJ1-1
CASSPWVLNSPLHF	TGCGCCAGCAGCCCATGGGTCTTAAATTCACCCCTCCACTTT	-	-	TRBV4-1	TRBJ1-6
CASSSGQGQTYEQYF	TGTGCCAGCAGCTCCGGACAGGGGCAGACCTACGAGCAGTACTTC	TRBD1	-	TRBV5-4	TRBJ2-7
CASRLSGGGGELFF	TGTGCCAGCAGACTTAGCGGGGGCGGCGGGGAGCTGTTTTTT	TRBD2	-	TRBV28	TRBJ2-2
CASSQRQGAWGYTF	TGCGCCAGCAGCCAACGGCAGGGGGCGTGGGGCTACACCTTC	TRBD1	-	TRBV4-3	TRBJ1-2
CASSPPGRGDSYEQYF	TGTGCCAGCAGTCCCCCAGGGCGGGGGGACTCCTACGAGCAGTACTTC	TRBD2	-	TRBV6-6	TRBJ2-7
CASSLDGSGGATFF	TGCGCCAGCAGCTTGGATGGTAGCGGGGGGGCCACGTTCTTC	TRBD2	-	TRBV5-1	TRBJ2-1
CASSGQNTGELFF	TGTGCCAGCAGTGGACAGAACACCGGGGAGCTGTTTTTT	-	-	TRBV2	TRBJ2-2
CASRPRWGEDNEQFF	TGTGCCAGCAGGCCCCGGTGGGGGGAGGACAATGAGCAGTTCTTC	-	-	TRBV7-2	TRBJ2-1
CASSQQRDRDEQYF	TGTGCCAGCAGCCAACAAAGGGACAGGGACGAGCAGTACTTC	TRBD1	-	TRBV4-2	TRBJ2-7
CASSSRTGLAEQYF	TGCGCCAGCAGCTCGAGGACAGGGTTGGCCGAGCAGTACTTC	TRBD1	-	TRBV5-1	TRBJ2-7
CASRSRTGLGSDEQYF	TGCGCCAGCAGGTCACGGACAGGGTTAGGGAGTGACGAGCAGTACTTC	TRBD1	-	TRBV4-1	TRBJ2-7
CASSLAFENGYTF	TGTGCCAGCAGCTTAGCGTTCGAGAATGGCTACACCTTC	-	few	TRBV7-9	TRBJ1-2
CASSLETGGKNEQFF	TGTGCCAGCAGCTTGGAAACAGGGGGTAAGAATGAGCAGTTCTTC	TRBD1	-	TRBV7-2	TRBJ2-1
CASSLMQGERAFF	TGTGCCAGCAGCTTGATGCAGGGGGAGCGAGCTTTCTTT	TRBD1	-	TRBV7-9	TRBJ1-1